This TCR beta chain was documented in a study of cytomegalovirus exposure and HLA in healthy donors. PCR employed 60 Vbeta and 13 Jbeta primers. Data came from immunoSEQ multiplex PCR; TCRdb stores just in-frame clones and leaves some out. The table has fewer than 200,000 clones, over 60% seen once. Healthy bone marrow donors made up the cohort. J lost 5 bases, V lost 6 bases, and 8 bases had no gene match. Germline V lookup: CDR1 MNHNY, CDR2 SVGAGI (reference sequence). There are 15 residues in the CDR3. Study findings and constraints: Analyses of presence/absence relied on an assumption of roughly uniform sequencing depth across donors.

On this clone itself: Antigen unknown.

The sample consisted of PBMCs. This sequence joins TRBV6-6 and TRBJ2-7, with 12 positions matching TRBD1. The sequence came from a female donor in good health and CMV-seronegative. CDR3 nucleotide sequence: TGTGCCAGCAGCGCCGGGACAGGGGGCCCAAACGAGCAGTACTTC. It codes for CASSAGTGGPNEQYF.